Here is one T cell receptor (beta chain) with its context. Its specificity is unknown. CDR3 length: 12 amino acids. V was pared by 2 bases and J by 9 bases, with 11 bases between. Germline V CDR1 and CDR2: MNHNS, SASEGT. The sample is drawn from a study of brain T cells in children with intractable seizures. Overall study findings and caveats: HCMV serostatus was not known, and viral specificity came from CDR3 similarity only. Pre-surgery blood may have been undersampled, hiding some clones.

TCRdb's copy holds only in-frame clones and misses some; the assay was immunoSEQ multiplex PCR. The data hold about 350,000 clones, with over 90% observed a single time. The time point is: blood from clinic visit 5 months post-surgery; TSC patient then seizure free. Sequencing was limited to surgery cases with top T cell transcript signatures in brain tissue. Before surgery, patients took at least one anti-epileptic drug. Sample: peripheral blood, taken roughly 5 months after surgery. The receptor comes from a boy less than two years old with tuberous sclerosis and intractable seizures. The chain has TRBV6-1 and TRBJ2-7; no clear D. CDR3 nucleotide sequence: TGTGCCAGCAGTGAACACCGTCGTTCGCAGTACTTC. This codes for CASSEHRRSQYF.